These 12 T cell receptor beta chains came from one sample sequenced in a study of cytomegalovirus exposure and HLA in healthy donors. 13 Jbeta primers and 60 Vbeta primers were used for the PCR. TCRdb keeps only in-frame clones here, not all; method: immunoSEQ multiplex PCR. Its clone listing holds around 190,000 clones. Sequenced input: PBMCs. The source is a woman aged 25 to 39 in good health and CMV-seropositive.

CDR3 residues: CASSTTGELFF. The CDR3 nucleotides read TGCGCCAGCAGCACAACCGGGGAGCTGTTTTTT. The chain combines TRBV5-1 with TRBJ2-2; the D is unclear. Trimming cost V 4 bases and J 5 bases, with 3 bases left between them. Looked up from germline, CDR1 is SGHRS and CDR2 is YFSETQ. This CDR3 contains 11 residues.

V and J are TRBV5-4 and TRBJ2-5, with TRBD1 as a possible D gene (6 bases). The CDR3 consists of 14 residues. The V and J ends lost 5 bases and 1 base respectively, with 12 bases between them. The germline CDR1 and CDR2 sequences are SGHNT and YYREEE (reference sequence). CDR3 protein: CASRQWTVQETQYF. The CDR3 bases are TGTGCCAGCAGACAATGGACAGTCCAAGAGACCCAGTACTTC.

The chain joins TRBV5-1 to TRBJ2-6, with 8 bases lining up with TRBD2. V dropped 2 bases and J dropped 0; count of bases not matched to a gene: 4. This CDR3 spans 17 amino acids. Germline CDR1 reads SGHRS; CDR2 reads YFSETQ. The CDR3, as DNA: TGCGCCAGCAGCTTCGCTAGCGGGCCCTCTGGGGCCAACGTCCTGACTTTC. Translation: CASSFASGPSGANVLTF.

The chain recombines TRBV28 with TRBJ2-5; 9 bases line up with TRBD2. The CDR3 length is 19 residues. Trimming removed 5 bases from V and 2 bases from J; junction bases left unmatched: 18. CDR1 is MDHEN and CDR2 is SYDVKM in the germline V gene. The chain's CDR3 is CASSLELAGFEGFQETQYF. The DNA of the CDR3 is TGTGCCAGCAGTCTGGAGCTAGCGGGATTTGAGGGTTTTCAAGAGACCCAGTACTTC.

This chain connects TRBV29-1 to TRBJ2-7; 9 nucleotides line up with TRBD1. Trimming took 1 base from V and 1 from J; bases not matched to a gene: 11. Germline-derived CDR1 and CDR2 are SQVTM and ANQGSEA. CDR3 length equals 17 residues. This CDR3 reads CSVEGISGTGSSYEQYF. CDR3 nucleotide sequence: TGCAGCGTTGAAGGCATTTCCGGGACAGGGAGTTCCTACGAGCAGTACTTC.

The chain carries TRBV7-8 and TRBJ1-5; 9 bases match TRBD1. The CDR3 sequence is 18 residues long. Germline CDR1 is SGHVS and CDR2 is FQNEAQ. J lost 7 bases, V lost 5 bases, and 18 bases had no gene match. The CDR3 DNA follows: TGTGCCAGCAGCCCTCCGGGACAGGGTTTTGGAGTAGGCCAGCCCCAGCATTTT. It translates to CASSPPGQGFGVGQPQHF.

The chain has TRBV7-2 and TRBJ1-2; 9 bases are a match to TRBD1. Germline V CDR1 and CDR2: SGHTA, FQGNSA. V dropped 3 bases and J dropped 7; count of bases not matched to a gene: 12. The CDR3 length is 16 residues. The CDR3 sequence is CASSFYRDREVSGYTF. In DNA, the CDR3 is TGTGCCAGCAGCTTCTACCGGGACAGGGAAGTTTCTGGCTACACCTTC.

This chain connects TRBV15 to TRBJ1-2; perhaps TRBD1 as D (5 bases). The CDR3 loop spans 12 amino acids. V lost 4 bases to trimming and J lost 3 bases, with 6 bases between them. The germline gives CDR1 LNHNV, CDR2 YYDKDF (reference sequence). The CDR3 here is CATSTGDYGYTF. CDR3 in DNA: TGTGCCACCAGCACGGGGGACTATGGCTACACCTTC.

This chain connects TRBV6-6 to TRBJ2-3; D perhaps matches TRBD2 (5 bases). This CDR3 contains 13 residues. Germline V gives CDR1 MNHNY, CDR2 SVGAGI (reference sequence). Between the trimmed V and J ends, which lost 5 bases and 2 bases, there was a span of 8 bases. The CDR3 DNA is TGTGCCAGCAGTCCGGACTCCACAGATACGCAGTATTTT. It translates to CASSPDSTDTQYF.

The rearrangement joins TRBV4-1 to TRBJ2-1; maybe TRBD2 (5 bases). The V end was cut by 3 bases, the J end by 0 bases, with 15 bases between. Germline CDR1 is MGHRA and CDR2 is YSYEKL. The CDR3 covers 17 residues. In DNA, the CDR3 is TGCGCCAGCAGCCAGGATCCTCTGGCGGGCTCCTACAATGAGCAGTTCTTC. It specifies CASSQDPLAGSYNEQFF.

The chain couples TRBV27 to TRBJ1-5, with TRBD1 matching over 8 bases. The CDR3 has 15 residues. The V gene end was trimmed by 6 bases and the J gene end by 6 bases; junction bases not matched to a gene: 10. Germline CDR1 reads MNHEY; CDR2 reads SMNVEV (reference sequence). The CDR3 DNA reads TGTGCCAGCAGACCGACAGGGGCTAGGGGTCAGCCCCAGCATTTT. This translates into CASRPTGARGQPQHF.

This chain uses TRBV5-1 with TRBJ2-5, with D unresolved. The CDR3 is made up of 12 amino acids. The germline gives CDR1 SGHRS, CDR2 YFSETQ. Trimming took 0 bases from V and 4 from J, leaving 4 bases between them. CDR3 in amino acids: CASSLDLETQYF. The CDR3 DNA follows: TGCGCCAGCAGCTTGGATCTAGAGACCCAGTACTTC.